One and the same sample provided the 31 T cell receptor beta chains below, sequenced in a study of fetal regulatory T cell absence and autoimmunity. Libraries were prepared by immunoSEQ multiplex PCR; TCRdb keeps only in-frame clonotypes and omits some of them. The sample lists 95,000 or so clones, about 78% occurring once. The sequenced sample was pancreas tissue. The origin of the receptors is a male donor with IPEX syndrome.

The chain is built from TRBV5-6 and TRBJ2-5; no clear D gene. Trimming left V 0 bases short and J 2 bases short, with 5 bases between. The CDR3 is 13 amino acids. Germline CDR1 is SGHDT and CDR2 is YYEEEE. CDR3: CASSLAMQETQYF. In DNA, the CDR3 is TGTGCCAGCAGCTTGGCGATGCAAGAGACCCAGTACTTC.

This sequence joins TRBV2 and TRBJ1-1, with D hard to call. Germline values: CDR1 SNHLY, CDR2 FYNNEI. The V gene lost 7 bases and the J gene lost 2 bases, with 11 bases spanning the gap. The length of the CDR3 is 13 residues. The CDR3 sequence: CASKEDLNTEAFF. The CDR3 nucleotides read TGTGCCAGCAAAGAGGATTTAAACACTGAAGCTTTCTTT.

This clone has only a few counts. The chain recombines TRBV11-2 with TRBJ2-1, with D possibly TRBD2 on 5 matching bases. Germline V gene data show CDR1 as SGHAT and CDR2 as FQNNGV. This CDR3 region has 13 residues. V shed 5 bases and J shed 10 bases, with 15 bases lying between them. The chain's CDR3 is CASSPTTRWEQFF. The DNA of the CDR3 is TGTGCCAGCAGCCCGACTACCCGGTGGGAGCAGTTCTTC.

J is TRBJ2-3 and V is TRBV5-1, with 13 bases fitting TRBD2. Trimming took 3 bases from V and 2 from J; bases not matched to a gene: 6. CDR3 length equals 17 residues. Germline-derived CDR1 and CDR2 are SGHRS and YFSETQ. The CDR3 DNA is TGCGCCAGCAGCTGGGGACTAGCGGGAAGTTTCACAGATACGCAGTATTTT. Its protein product is CASSWGLAGSFTDTQYF. Full variable domain (missing parts from reference TRBV5-1 and TRBJ2-3): KAGVTQTPRYLIKTRGQQVTLSCSPISGHRSVSWYQQTPGQGLQFLFEYFSETQRNKGNFPGRFSGRQFSNSRSEMNVSTLELGDSALYLCASSWGLAGSFTDTQYFGPGTRLTVL.

The chain has TRBV20-1 and TRBJ1-4; a weak D match, TRBD1 (6 bases). Per the germline V gene, CDR1 is DFQATT and CDR2 is SNEGSKA (reference sequence). CDR3 length equals 11 residues. This CDR3 is CGGRGNEKLFF. Written as DNA, the CDR3 is TGCGGGGGAAGGGGGAATGAAAAACTGTTTTTT.

The CDR3 reads CASSTQGAGNTIYF. CDR3 nucleotide sequence: TGTGCCAGTAGTACACAGGGAGCTGGAAACACCATATATTTT. V gene TRBV19 combines with J gene TRBJ1-3, with D maybe TRBD1 (6 bases). The CDR3 covers 14 residues. The ends were cut back, 4 bases at V and 2 bases at J, with 9 bases in the middle. The germline CDR1 and CDR2 sequences are LNHDA and SQIVND (reference sequence).

The chain joins TRBV7-5 to TRBJ1-1; the table's D gene call, TRBD1, was not cross checked with the DNA. TRBV7-5 is marked as a pseudogene. The CDR3 loop spans 17 amino acids. CDR3: CVRSLVSGECMNTEAFF. The CDR3 DNA reads TGTGTCAGAAGCTTAGTATCAGGGGAATGCATGAACACTGAAGCTTTCTTT.

This clone showed up just once. The chain employs TRBV11-2 and TRBJ1-1; D gene unclear. V was shortened by 2 bases and J by 0 bases, with 10 bases between the two germline ends. The CDR3 is 15 amino acids. Per the germline V gene, CDR1 is SGHAT and CDR2 is FQNNGV. In DNA, the CDR3 is TGTGCCAGCAGCTTACGGGTGAGGGTGAACACTGAAGCTTTCTTT. Translation gives CASSLRVRVNTEAFF.

There are a few counts of this clone. The rearrangement joins TRBV13 to TRBJ1-2, with a weak D call TRBD1 (6 bases). Germline loops: CDR1 PRHDT, CDR2 FYEKMQ (reference sequence). V lost 5 bases to trimming and J lost 7 bases, with 20 bases between them. This CDR3 is 15 amino acids long. CDR3 protein: CASSEYRVPLVGYTF. The CDR3 nucleotides read TGTGCCAGCAGCGAGTACAGGGTGCCATTGGTTGGCTACACCTTC.

The chain joins TRBV7-2 to TRBJ2-3, with 10 bases lining up with TRBD2. This CDR3 comprises 17 residues. Germline lookup yields CDR1 SGHTA and CDR2 FQGNSA. After removal of 3 bases from V and 0 bases from J, the junction contained 6 bases not matched to a gene. CDR3 bases: TGTGCCAGCAGCTTTCTACTAGCGGGGCATAGCACAGATACGCAGTATTTT. Translating it yields CASSFLLAGHSTDTQYF. The full variable domain, its missing parts supplied by reference TRBV7-2 and TRBJ2-3, is GAGVSQSPSNKVTEKGKDVELRCDPISGHTALYWYRQSLGQGLEFLIYFQGNSAPDKSGLPSDRFSAERTGGSVSTLTIQRTQQEDSAVYLCASSFLLAGHSTDTQYFGPGTRLTVL.

The chain recombines TRBV7-2 with TRBJ2-7; the match to TRBD2 covers 7 bases. CDR1 is SGHTA, CDR2 FQGNSA, per germline. V dropped 0 bases and J dropped 1; count of bases not matched to a gene: 3. The CDR3 contains 15 residues. The CDR3 sequence is CASSLAGGLSYEQYF. The DNA of the CDR3 is TGTGCCAGCAGCTTAGCGGGAGGGCTTTCCTACGAGCAGTACTTC.

V and J are TRBV5-6 and TRBJ2-5; possibly TRBD1 for D (6 bases). CDR1 is SGHDT, CDR2 YYEEEE, per germline. CDR3 size: 12 residues. V was clipped by 5 bases and J by 11 bases, with 16 bases between them. The CDR3 spells CASSRTLGGQYF. The CDR3 bases are TGTGCCAGCAGTCGGACCTTAGGGGGTCAGTACTTC.

CDR3 loop: CASSYGGASDGELFF. The CDR3 bases are TGTGCCAGCAGTTACGGGGGCGCGAGCGACGGGGAGCTGTTTTTT. The rearrangement joins TRBV6-6 to TRBJ2-2, with TRBD1 as a possible D gene (6 bases). This CDR3 comprises 15 residues. V was cut by 2 bases and J by 7 bases, with 14 bases left in between. Germline V gene data show CDR1 as MNHNY and CDR2 as SVGAGI (reference sequence).

This clone was observed a few times. The chain joins TRBV5-7 to TRBJ2-7; 13 bases align to TRBD2. Being an ORF, TRBV5-7 has a function that is uncertain. CDR3 length: 15 amino acids. V gave up 2 bases and J gave up 5 bases; unmatched junction bases: 4. CDR3 coding DNA: TGTGCCAGCAGCTTACTAGCGGGAGGGCCCCACGAGCAGTACTTC. Protein sequence: CASSLLAGGPHEQYF.

The CDR3 here is CASSPGGNSYTDTQYF. The CDR3 DNA is TGTGCCAGCAGCCCAGGCGGTAACTCGTACACAGATACGCAGTATTTT. J is TRBJ2-3 and V is TRBV7-9; D remains unclear. Germline values: CDR1 SEHNR, CDR2 FQNEAQ (reference sequence). This CDR3 comprises 16 residues. V lost 5 bases and J lost 2, with 17 bases in between.

The chain has TRBV9 and TRBJ2-1; no clear D gene. In germline, CDR1 is SGDLS, CDR2 YYNGEE. This CDR3 region has 15 residues. The V end was cut by 2 bases, the J end by 0 bases, with 9 bases between. CDR3 sequence (DNA): TGTGCCAGCAGCGTTGGGGTCAGCTCCTACAATGAGCAGTTCTTC. Translating it yields CASSVGVSSYNEQFF.

This chain uses TRBV6-1 with TRBJ1-4; TRBD1 is a possible D gene (5 bases). The V end was cut by 4 bases, the J end by 8 bases, with 17 bases between. Germline assignment: CDR1 MNHNS and CDR2 SASEGT. The CDR3 has 15 residues. The CDR3 DNA follows: TGTGCCAGCAGTGCCCAGGGTCCCGGTAGGGAAAAACTGTTTTTT. Amino acids: CASSAQGPGREKLFF.

About this clone: Other DNA sequences in this sample translate to the same CDR3. This chain links TRBV4-3 with TRBJ1-5; the D is unclear. This CDR3 contains 14 residues. Germline V lookup: CDR1 LGHNA, CDR2 YSLEER. Trimming took off 0 bases at V and 2 bases at J, with 5 bases between the two ends. The CDR3 spells CASSQDRGNQPQHF. The CDR3 DNA is TGCGCCAGCAGCCAAGATAGGGGCAATCAGCCCCAGCATTTT.

The genes are TRBV6-5 and TRBJ2-1; D is uncertain. Germline values: CDR1 MNHEY, CDR2 SVGAGI. Trimming removed 0 bases at V and 4 bases at J, with 7 bases between. CDR3 length equals 14 residues. The CDR3 here is CASSYSGQYNEQFF. DNA for the CDR3: TGTGCCAGCAGTTACTCTGGGCAGTACAATGAGCAGTTCTTC.

This clone has a handful of counts. The chain recombines TRBV11-2 with TRBJ2-3, with D unresolved. Germline V CDR1 and CDR2: SGHAT, FQNNGV. V was clipped by 4 bases and J by 2 bases, with 10 bases between them. The CDR3 runs to 14 residues. DNA of the CDR3: TGTGCCAGCAGCTCGGGCTGGGACACAGATACGCAGTATTTT. Translated, it gives CASSSGWDTDTQYF.

The chain is built from TRBV4-1 and TRBJ2-7; tentatively, D is TRBD1 (5 bases). Trimming pared 1 base from V and 5 bases from J, leaving 12 bases between. CDR3 length equals 14 residues. The germline gives CDR1 MGHRA, CDR2 YSYEKL. The CDR3 loop reads CASSQALTGNEQYF. The CDR3 DNA reads TGCGCCAGCAGCCAAGCCCTAACAGGTAACGAGCAGTACTTC.

This clone was found a few times. The rearrangement uses TRBV14 and TRBJ2-4; TRBD1 agrees at 7 bases. V was pared by 4 bases and J by 0 bases, with 6 bases of the junction left unmatched. The CDR3 contains 16 residues. CDR1 and CDR2 from the germline V gene are SGHDN and FVKESK. DNA for the CDR3: TGTGCCAGCAGCCTTCAGGGACAGTTAGCCAAAAACATTCAGTACTTC. This translates into CASSLQGQLAKNIQYF.

This chain joins TRBV30 and TRBJ1-3; maybe TRBD1 (5 bases). In germline, CDR1 is GTSNPN, CDR2 SVGIG (reference sequence). This CDR3 region has 15 residues. Trimming removed 5 bases at V and 0 bases at J, with 14 bases between. As DNA, the CDR3 is TGTGCCTGGTTATTGCAGGGTTTCTCTGGAAACACCATATATTTT. Encoded protein: CAWLLQGFSGNTIYF.

This chain links TRBV25-1 with TRBJ2-5; TRBD2 matches 9 bases. CDR1 and CDR2 (germline): MGHDK, SYGVNS. This CDR3 is 16 amino acids long. V lost 1 base to trimming and J lost 3 bases; unmatched junction nucleotides: 6. The CDR3 loop is CASSESAGGAEETQYF. CDR3 DNA: TGTGCCAGCAGTGAATCCGCGGGGGGGGCCGAAGAGACCCAGTACTTC.

A few counts support this clone. The genes are TRBV27 and TRBJ2-1; D is unresolved. This CDR3 has 13 residues. Trimming removed 6 bases at V and 3 bases at J, with 9 bases between. Germline V gene lookup returns CDR1 MNHEY and CDR2 SMNVEV (reference sequence). The CDR3 region has the DNA TGTGCCAGCAGAGGTAGGAGCTACAATGAGCAGTTCTTC. This encodes CASRGRSYNEQFF.

This CDR3 reads CASSYGARETQYF. CDR3 DNA sequence: TGTGCCAGCAGCTATGGGGCCAGGGAGACCCAGTACTTC. This sequence joins TRBV7-8 and TRBJ2-5, with a weak D call TRBD1 (5 bases). Between the trimmed V and J ends, which lost 4 bases and 5 bases, there was a span of 11 bases. CDR3 length: 13 amino acids. The germline V gene encodes CDR1 SGHVS and CDR2 FQNEAQ.

The chain carries TRBV10-3 and TRBJ1-1, with TRBD1 matching over 8 bases. CDR1 and CDR2 from the germline V gene are ENHRY and SYGVKD. This CDR3 is built from 13 residues. Trimming cost V 6 bases and J 3 bases; bases outside gene matches: 3. In nucleotides, the CDR3 is TGTGCCATCAGCTTGACAGGGGACACTGAAGCTTTCTTT. Amino acids: CAISLTGDTEAFF.

This chain joins TRBV7-2 and TRBJ1-4; no clear D gene. From germline, CDR1 is SGHTA and CDR2 FQGNSA. V lost 2 bases and J 0 bases, leaving 4 bases between the germline ends. The length of the CDR3 is 14 residues. DNA for the CDR3: TGTGCCAGCAGCTTACAGGCAACTAATGAAAAACTGTTTTTT. It codes for CASSLQATNEKLFF.

The CDR3 reads CSAVNTEAFF. DNA for the CDR3: TGCAGTGCCGTGAACACTGAAGCTTTCTTT. This chain uses TRBV20-1 with TRBJ1-1; D remains unclear. This CDR3 has 10 residues. Trimming pared 6 bases from V and 0 bases from J, leaving 2 bases between. Looked up from germline, CDR1 is DFQATT and CDR2 is SNEGSKA (reference sequence).

The gene calls are TRBV5-1 and TRBJ2-5; 7 bases are a match to TRBD1. This CDR3 is 13 amino acids long. Germline CDR1 reads SGHRS; CDR2 reads YFSETQ. V dropped 4 bases and J dropped 1; count of bases not matched to a gene: 1. DNA for the CDR3: TGCGCCAGCAGCGCAGGGGGCCAAGAGACCCAGTACTTC. This gives the protein CASSAGGQETQYF.

CDR3 nucleotide sequence: TGTGCCAGCAGCCTCCCATTCTCTGGAAACACCATATATTTT. This gives the protein CASSLPFSGNTIYF. The chain has TRBV7-9 and TRBJ1-3, with D uncertain. V lost 5 bases and J lost 0, with 8 bases in between. CDR3 length: 14 residues. The V gene's germline CDR1 is SEHNR and CDR2 FQNEAQ (reference sequence).